These 2 T cell receptor beta chains were all obtained from the same sample, sequenced in a study of shared clonotypes between healthy human individuals. Method: immunoSEQ multiplex PCR; TCRdb's copy keeps in-frame clones and lacks some. The sample consists of about 2.3 million clones, around 90% of them appearing once. The sequenced sample consisted of naive CD4+ T cells from PBMCs. The sample's subset: CD45RA+ positively selected. Receptors were obtained from a man younger than 35 in good health. Some clones in this sample may be carry-over from other donors' samples.

This sequence joins TRBV19 and TRBJ1-2; 7 nucleotides align to TRBD1. Germline V gives CDR1 LNHDA, CDR2 SQIVND (reference sequence). The CDR3 is 20 amino acids. With 0 bases clipped from V and 3 bases from J, the junction kept 19 bases outside the gene matches. CDR3 sequence reads: CASSIEVSAWTGGRDYGYTF. DNA of the CDR3: TGTGCCAGTAGTATAGAAGTATCAGCTTGGACAGGCGGCCGTGACTATGGCTACACCTTC.

The CDR3 is CASSLATGAGGGNTIYF. CDR3 DNA sequence: TGTGCCAGCAGCTTAGCGACAGGGGCCGGAGGTGGAAACACCATATATTTT. V usage is TRBV11-2 and J usage is TRBJ1-3; 8 nucleotides line up with TRBD1. This CDR3 is 17 amino acids long. Losses at the gene ends were 1 base for V and 3 bases for J; bases not matched to a gene: 8. CDR1 is SGHAT and CDR2 is FQNNGV in the germline V gene.